These 20 T cell receptor beta chains came from one sample sequenced in a study of response to subunit inactivated influenza vaccine. TCRdb processed the RT-PCR reads anew with MiXCR; each CDR3 protein has one entry. The table lists about 700,000 distinct CDR3 sequences, roughly 14% of them singletons. The sequencing used PBMCs from blood, collected 14 to 15 days before vaccination. The source is a man aged 50 to 60 who received an inactivated influenza vaccine.

The chain employs TRBV29-1 and TRBJ2-7; 7 positions agree with TRBD1. Unmatched junction bases numbered 11, after V lost 6 bases and J lost 3 bases. The CDR3 sequence is 14 residues long. Germline V lookup: CDR1 SQVTM, CDR2 ANQGSEA. This chain's CDR3 is CSVKYRGISYEQYF. The CDR3 region has the DNA TGCAGCGTGAAATACAGGGGAATTAGCTACGAGCAGTACTTC.

In its sample, this clonotype was seen many times. Here the CDR3 reads CSVEPYNEQFF. CDR3 nucleotide sequence: TGCAGCGTTGAGCCGTACAATGAGCAGTTCTTC. The chain employs TRBV29-1 and TRBJ2-1; D is unclear. The germline CDR1 and CDR2 sequences are SQVTM and ANQGSEA. The CDR3 has 11 amino acids. V lost 3 bases to trimming and J lost 4 bases, with 4 bases between them.

This clonotype was seen a few times. J is TRBJ1-4 and V is TRBV7-9; perhaps TRBD1 as D (5 bases). V was cut by 5 bases and J by 5 bases, with 9 bases left in between. The CDR3 totals 13 residues. Germline V gives CDR1 SEHNR, CDR2 FQNEAQ (reference sequence). The CDR3 DNA reads TGTGCCAGCAGCCGGGGCCTCAATGAAAAACTGTTTTTT. Amino acid sequence: CASSRGLNEKLFF.

The rearrangement uses TRBV11-2 and TRBJ1-1; 7 bases line up with TRBD1. The CDR3 is 17 amino acids. Germline V gene data show CDR1 as SGHAT and CDR2 as FQNNGV. V was clipped by 3 bases and J by 3 bases; unmatched bases: 13. CDR3: CASSFMFSQGPYTEAFF. In nucleotides, the CDR3 is TGTGCCAGCAGCTTTATGTTCTCACAGGGGCCCTACACTGAAGCTTTCTTT.

In this sample, this clonotype turned up many times. The rearrangement links TRBV15 to TRBJ2-7, with 9 bases lining up with TRBD2. This CDR3 spans 15 amino acids. The ends lost 1 base at V and 6 bases at J; junction bases unmatched: 7. CDR1 is LNHNV and CDR2 is YYDKDF in the germline V gene (reference sequence). Here the CDR3 reads CATSRGAGGPFEQYF. The CDR3 nucleotides are TGTGCCACCAGCAGAGGCGCGGGAGGGCCATTCGAGCAGTACTTC.

V usage is TRBV12-3 or TRBV12-4 and J usage is TRBJ2-1; 7 nucleotides match TRBD2. V shed 8 bases, J shed 4 bases, and the junction held 8 bases outside the gene matches. The CDR3 has 14 residues. CDR3 sequence reads: CASGLGGSYNEQFF. CDR3 DNA: TGTGCCAGCGGTCTCGGGGGGTCATACAATGAGCAGTTCTTC.

This clonotype appeared a few times. The V gene is TRBV5-6, the J gene TRBJ2-7, with a weak D call TRBD1 (5 bases). The V end lost 1 base, the J end lost 1 base, and 12 bases lay between the germline ends. CDR3 length: 15 amino acids. The germline gives CDR1 SGHDT, CDR2 YYEEEE. The CDR3 loop reads CASSLSPTGSYEQYF. The DNA for the CDR3 is TGTGCCAGCAGCTTGTCGCCTACAGGTTCCTACGAGCAGTACTTC.

This clonotype turned up a few times. CDR3 sequence (DNA): TGCAGTGCCTCGCCAGGGACACTTTCCTACGAGCAGTACTTC. Its protein is CSASPGTLSYEQYF. The V call is TRBV20-1, the J call TRBJ2-7, with D perhaps TRBD1 (6 bases). Germline V CDR1 and CDR2: DFQATT, SNEGSKA (reference sequence). CDR3 length equals 14 residues. V was cut by 6 bases and J by 1 base, with 16 bases left in between.

V and J are TRBV7-9 and TRBJ2-1; 8 bases are a match to TRBD2. V shed 5 bases and J 9 bases; nucleotides not matched to a gene: 3. Germline assignment: CDR1 SEHNR and CDR2 FQNEAQ (reference sequence). The CDR3 is 12 residues long. The CDR3 spells CASSQAGAEQFF. CDR3 nucleotides: TGTGCCAGCAGCCAAGCGGGGGCTGAGCAGTTCTTC.

The chain joins TRBV7-2 to TRBJ2-1; D may match TRBD1 or TRBD2 (6 bases each). This CDR3 has 13 residues. Germline V gene sequence: CDR1 SGHTA, CDR2 FQGNSA. The V end lost 6 bases, the J end lost 5 bases, and 11 bases lay between the germline ends. The CDR3 here is CASREGVDNEQFF. The CDR3 DNA reads TGTGCCAGCAGGGAGGGGGTGGACAATGAGCAGTTCTTC.

This clonotype was recorded a few times. This chain uses TRBV20-1 with TRBJ1-4; 8 bases fit TRBD1. V gave up 0 bases and J gave up 3 bases; unmatched junction bases: 9. Looked up from germline, CDR1 is DFQATT and CDR2 is SNEGSKA (reference sequence). This CDR3 is 17 amino acids long. CDR3 nucleotides: TGCAGTGCTAGAGATCTGGACAGGGTCCTGGCTAATGAAAAACTGTTTTTT. This translates into CSARDLDRVLANEKLFF.

This clonotype has a handful of counts. The V call is TRBV5-1, the J call TRBJ2-5; 13 nucleotides agree with TRBD2. Trimming took 6 bases from V and 1 from J; bases not matched to a gene: 9. Germline CDR1 is SGHRS and CDR2 is YFSETQ. This CDR3 is 17 amino acids long. CDR3 residues: CASKPPGLAGPQETQYF. The CDR3, as DNA: TGCGCCAGCAAGCCTCCGGGACTAGCGGGGCCCCAAGAGACCCAGTACTTC.

This chain uses TRBV12-3 or TRBV12-4 with TRBJ1-5, with 9 bases identical to TRBD1. This CDR3 contains 14 residues. V lost 6 bases to trimming and J lost 4 bases; unmatched junction nucleotides: 4. The CDR3, as DNA: TGTGCCAGCAGAGTACAGGGGGCAAATCAGCCCCAGCATTTT. It encodes CASRVQGANQPQHF.

This clonotype is a singleton in its sample. This chain links TRBV15 with TRBJ1-2; unclear D gene. Germline V gene sequence: CDR1 LNHNV, CDR2 YYDKDF (reference sequence). The CDR3 loop spans 14 amino acids. V lost 0 bases and J 8 bases, leaving 13 bases between the germline ends. Written as DNA, the CDR3 is TGTGCCACCAGCAGAGATTCGGACGGAAACGGCTACACCTTC. Protein sequence: CATSRDSDGNGYTF.

This clonotype was observed a few times. The CDR3 protein is CASSLASGGLQETQYF. The CDR3 nucleotides are TGTGCCAGCAGTTTAGCTAGCGGGGGACTCCAAGAGACCCAGTACTTC. J is TRBJ2-5 and V is TRBV28; 10 bases align to TRBD2. The CDR3 covers 16 residues. After removal of 2 bases from V and 1 base from J, the junction contained 4 bases not matched to a gene. Germline V lookup: CDR1 MDHEN, CDR2 SYDVKM.

A few counts support this clonotype. This sequence joins TRBV20-1 and TRBJ2-3; the D gene is possibly TRBD2 (6 bases). The CDR3 consists of 14 residues. The V gene lost 6 bases and the J gene lost 0 bases, with 13 bases spanning the gap. Germline lookup yields CDR1 DFQATT and CDR2 SNEGSKA (reference sequence). DNA for the CDR3: TGCAGTGCAACGAGGGAGGCTAGCACAGATACGCAGTATTTT. It codes for CSATREASTDTQYF.

The rearrangement joins TRBV7-8 to TRBJ2-5; D tentatively fits TRBD1 or TRBD2 (5 bases each). From germline, CDR1 is SGHVS and CDR2 FQNEAQ. V was shortened by 2 bases and J by 0 bases, with 13 bases between the two germline ends. The CDR3 sequence is 16 residues long. The CDR3 reads CASSLRDGAYQETQYF. CDR3 bases: TGTGCCAGCAGCTTAAGGGACGGAGCCTACCAAGAGACCCAGTACTTC.

The chain has TRBV25-1 and TRBJ2-7; D uncertain. CDR1 is MGHDK and CDR2 is SYGVNS in the germline V gene. The CDR3 sequence is 14 residues long. Trimming cost V 0 bases and J 4 bases, with 10 bases left between them. CDR3 loop: CASSEYNKGYEQYF. For the CDR3, the DNA is TGTGCCAGCAGTGAATATAACAAGGGATACGAGCAGTACTTC.

This sequence joins TRBV27 and TRBJ1-2; 8 nucleotides match TRBD1. This CDR3 has 17 amino acids. Germline V lookup: CDR1 MNHEY, CDR2 SMNVEV (reference sequence). The trim removed 0 bases at V and 2 bases at J, leaving 8 bases unmatched. CDR3 residues: CASSLSGAQGANYGYTF. In nucleotides, the CDR3 is TGTGCCAGCAGTTTATCGGGGGCTCAGGGGGCCAACTATGGCTACACCTTC.

CDR3 loop: CASSVGRGGARTDTQYF. The CDR3 region has the DNA TGTGCCAGCAGCGTAGGTCGCGGGGGGGCCAGAACAGATACGCAGTATTTT. The chain has TRBV9 and TRBJ2-3; 9 bases align to TRBD2. This CDR3 contains 17 residues. The trim removed 0 bases at V and 3 bases at J, leaving 8 bases unmatched. Germline lookup yields CDR1 SGDLS and CDR2 YYNGEE. Filled out from reference TRBV9 and TRBJ2-3, the complete variable domain reads DSGVTQTPKHLITATGQRVTLRCSPRSGDLSVYWYQQSLDQGLQFLIQYYNGEERAKGNILERFSAQQFPDLHSELNLSSLELGDSALYFCASSVGRGGARTDTQYFGPGTRLTVL.